These 11 T cell receptor beta chains share one sample of origin, sequenced in a study of cytomegalovirus exposure and HLA in healthy donors. A multiplex PCR was run with 60 Vbeta primers and 13 Jbeta primers. The data were produced by immunoSEQ multiplex PCR, yet TCRdb's version contains in-frame clones alone and is incomplete. This sample's table reports approximately 50,000 clones. The sample comprised PBMCs. These TCRs come from a female donor in good health and CMV-seronegative.

The chain uses TRBV19 and TRBJ2-3; 7 bases are a match to TRBD1. V trimming: 6 bases; J trimming: 0 bases; junction bases outside the gene matches: 3. CDR3 size: 14 residues. CDR1 LNHDA and CDR2 SQIVND come from the germline V gene (reference sequence). CDR3 DNA sequence: TGTGCCAGTAGCCGACAGGGTAGCACAGATACGCAGTATTTT. The encoded protein is CASSRQGSTDTQYF.

This chain joins TRBV11-3 and TRBJ2-7, with unresolved D. The CDR3 runs 14 residues. Germline V gives CDR1 SGHNT, CDR2 YENEEA. V was cut by 0 bases and J by 4 bases, with 10 bases left in between. The CDR3 is CASSLDAVMYEQYF. CDR3 coding DNA: TGTGCCAGCAGCTTAGATGCGGTAATGTACGAGCAGTACTTC.

J is TRBJ2-5 and V is TRBV30; tentatively, D is TRBD1 (6 bases). Looked up from germline, CDR1 is GTSNPN and CDR2 is SVGIG (reference sequence). V was clipped by 0 bases and J by 2 bases, with 13 bases between them. The CDR3 length is 15 residues. This CDR3 reads CAWSVSPGAQETQYF. For the CDR3, the DNA is TGTGCCTGGAGTGTATCGCCAGGGGCGCAAGAGACCCAGTACTTC.

V is TRBV30 and J is TRBJ1-1; D unclear. Looked up from germline, CDR1 is GTSNPN and CDR2 is SVGIG (reference sequence). CDR3 length equals 11 residues. Between the trimmed V and J ends, which lost 2 bases and 11 bases, there was a span of 12 bases. The chain's CDR3 is CAWSNGGRAFF. The CDR3 DNA reads TGTGCCTGGAGTAACGGCGGGCGGGCTTTCTTT.

The V and J genes are TRBV18 and TRBJ2-7; D possibly corresponds to TRBD2 (6 bases). Deletions cut 1 base from V and 0 bases from J, with 7 bases between. This CDR3 has 14 amino acids. The V gene's germline CDR1 is KGHSH and CDR2 LQKENI. CDR3 DNA sequence: TGTGCCAGCTCACCACGGCGGGACTCCTACGAGCAGTACTTC. This gives the protein CASSPRRDSYEQYF. Full variable domain (missing parts from reference TRBV18 and TRBJ2-7): NAGVMQNPRHLVRRRGQEARLRCSPMKGHSHVYWYRQLPEEGLKFMVYLQKENIIDESGMPKERFSAEFPKEGPSILRIQQVVRGDSAAYFCASSPRRDSYEQYFGPGTRLTVT.

The V gene is TRBV30, the J gene TRBJ1-1; 7 bases fit TRBD1. Per germline, CDR1 GTSNPN and CDR2 SVGIG (reference sequence). This CDR3 is 13 amino acids long. V lost 5 bases and J lost 0; bases outside the gene matches: 3. The CDR3 region is CAWGTALNTEAFF. Written as DNA, the CDR3 is TGTGCCTGGGGGACAGCCTTGAACACTGAAGCTTTCTTT. The full variable domain, completed using reference TRBV30 and TRBJ1-1, is SQTIHQWPATLVQPVGSPLSLECTVEGTSNPNLYWYRQAAGRGLQLLFYSVGIGQISSEVPQNLSASRPQDRQFILSSKKLLLSDSGFYLCAWGTALNTEAFFGQGTRLTVV.

This chain joins TRBV9 and TRBJ1-2, with D perhaps TRBD1 (5 bases). This CDR3 comprises 14 residues. The germline gives CDR1 SGDLS, CDR2 YYNGEE. Trimming removed 4 bases from V and 2 bases from J, with 12 bases in between. DNA of the CDR3: TGTGCCAGCAGCTTAAGGGACTCCAACTATGGCTACACCTTC. Residues: CASSLRDSNYGYTF.

The V call is TRBV7-2, the J call TRBJ2-7, with D hard to call. The CDR3 runs to 14 residues. The ends were cut back, 1 base at V and 0 bases at J, with 7 bases in the middle. Germline V gives CDR1 SGHTA, CDR2 FQGNSA. CDR3 coding DNA: TGTGCCAGCAGCTTAGGCGCTTACTCCTACGAGCAGTACTTC. Amino acid sequence: CASSLGAYSYEQYF. Combining the CDR3 with reference TRBV7-2 and TRBJ2-7 gives the whole variable domain GAGVSQSPSNKVTEKGKDVELRCDPISGHTALYWYRQSLGQGLEFLIYFQGNSAPDKSGLPSDRFSAERTGGSVSTLTIQRTQQEDSAVYLCASSLGAYSYEQYFGPGTRLTVT.

The CDR3 sequence: CASSLGTISNQPQHF. CDR3 DNA sequence: TGTGCCAGCAGCTTAGGGACAATTAGCAATCAGCCCCAGCATTTT. The V and J genes are TRBV7-9 and TRBJ1-5, with D perhaps TRBD1 (5 bases). V shed 1 base and J shed 0 bases, with 7 bases lying between them. Per the germline V gene, CDR1 is SEHNR and CDR2 is FQNEAQ (reference sequence). The CDR3 loop spans 15 amino acids.

The rearrangement uses TRBV18 and TRBJ2-1; TRBD2 might be the D (6 bases). V was cut by 2 bases and J by 6 bases, with 8 bases left in between. The CDR3 runs to 13 residues. CDR1 and CDR2 (germline): KGHSH, LQKENI. The CDR3 reads CASSPRGGNEQFF. The CDR3 DNA follows: TGTGCCAGCTCACCAAGGGGAGGCAATGAGCAGTTCTTC.

Measured by frequency, this clone is large. The chain couples TRBV14 to TRBJ2-1; 7 bases match TRBD2. CDR3 length: 14 amino acids. Germline V CDR1 and CDR2: SGHDN, FVKESK. V shed 4 bases and J 4 bases; nucleotides not matched to a gene: 4. The CDR3 sequence is CASSLGTTYNEQFF. The DNA of the CDR3 is TGTGCCAGCAGCCTAGGGACTACTTACAATGAGCAGTTCTTC. Full variable domain (outside the CDR3, taken from reference TRBV14 and TRBJ2-1): EAGVTQFPSHSVIEKGQTVTLRCDPISGHDNLYWYRRVMGKEIKFLLHFVKESKQDESGMPNNRFLAERTGGTYSTLKVQPAELEDSGVYFCASSLGTTYNEQFFGPGTRLTVL.